Included here is one T cell receptor beta chain sequence, with context. The CDR3 length is 14 residues. The V and J ends lost 4 bases and 8 bases, in that order; junction bases with no gene match: 8. Per germline, CDR1 SGHTA and CDR2 FQGNSA. This record comes from a study of control samples from healthy donors and cancer patients. Clones were sequenced by immunoSEQ multiplex PCR, and TCRdb holds only the in-frame ones, with some missing. The table records around 190,000 clones, about 92% of them present only once. The chain has TRBV7-2 and TRBJ1-1; TRBD1 aligns across 9 bases. Sequenced material: blood. This TCR came from a man aged 25-40 years in good health. CDR3 sequence: CASSSTGGAGEAFF. CDR3 bases: TGTGCCAGCAGCTCAACAGGGGGCGCAGGCGAAGCTTTCTTT.